This paragraph reports one TCR beta chain. The assay was immunoSEQ multiplex PCR, and TCRdb's table has in-frame clones only and misses some. This sample carries about 1 million clones, 75% of them seen once, and the ten largest clones take approximately 1.5%. The sample comes from a study of shared clonotypes between healthy human individuals. The receptor comes from a man aged 18 to 30 in good health. The specimen was memory CD4+ T cells sorted from blood. As to subset: CD45RA-negative fraction.

Here the CDR3 DNA reads TGTGCCATCAGTAAGCTGGGGACTGAAGCTTTCTTT. The encoded protein is CAISKLGTEAFF. This sequence joins TRBV10-3 and TRBJ1-1; D gene unclear. Looked up from germline, CDR1 is ENHRY and CDR2 is SYGVKD. The germline V and J ends were trimmed by 5 bases and 5 bases, with 9 bases remaining between them. The CDR3 has 12 amino acids.